This T cell receptor (beta chain) was documented in a study of T cells after yellow fever vaccination. General study points: At about 97% for CD4 and approximately 89% for CD8, most primary-vaccination clones showed up again after the booster.

Comments on this clonotype: Its target is not known.

Using its own MiXCR run on the 5' RACE reads, TCRdb lists one record per CDR3 protein. The top ten hold roughly an eighth of the sample, which has about 550,000 distinct CDR3 sequences, roughly 21% seen once. The CDR3 length is 15 residues. The germline gives CDR1 SGHRS, CDR2 YFSETQ. The V end lost 0 bases, the J end lost 7 bases, and 17 bases lay between the germline ends. The chain links TRBV5-1 to TRBJ2-7; TRBD2 is a possible D gene (6 bases). This TCR came from a young man who received the YFV17D yellow fever vaccine. The sample was PBMCs, taken 15 days after the yellow fever booster vaccination. For the CDR3, the DNA is TGCGCCAGCAGCTTGGCCCTGGGACTTGGGGAGGAGCAGTACTTC. Translation: CASSLALGLGEEQYF. The full variable domain, its missing parts supplied by reference TRBV5-1 and TRBJ2-7, is KAGVTQTPRYLIKTRGQQVTLSCSPISGHRSVSWYQQTPGQGLQFLFEYFSETQRNKGNFPGRFSGRQFSNSRSEMNVSTLELGDSALYLCASSLALGLGEEQYFGPGTRLTVT.